These 26 T cell receptor beta chains came from one sample sequenced in a study of PD-1 blockade in classical Hodgkin lymphoma. Time point here: cycle 4 day 1 (C4D1), after 6 weeks of nivolumab. With no exception, relapse followed autologous stem cell transplantation in all patients, and brentuximab vedotin exposure varied. By magnetic negative selection, CD4+ T cells were purified from thawed PBMCs. Profiled with immunoSEQ multiplex PCR; TCRdb holds only in-frame clones, not every one. The sample has under 20,000 clones, approximately 81% seen once. The sample was CD4+ T cells from blood, taken before the fourth cycle of nivolumab. Receptors originate from a human donor with classical Hodgkin lymphoma.

V is TRBV5-4 and J is TRBJ1-1; no reliable D call. Germline V gene data show CDR1 as SGHNT and CDR2 as YYREEE (reference sequence). This CDR3 spans 13 amino acids. Deletions cut 0 bases from V and 3 bases from J, with 6 bases between. CDR3 protein: CASSLDTHTEAFF. The CDR3 bases are TGTGCCAGCAGCTTGGACACGCACACTGAAGCTTTCTTT.

This chain uses TRBV19 with TRBJ1-1; D not resolved. The germline V and J ends were trimmed by 10 bases and 0 bases, with 15 bases remaining between them. The CDR3 contains 14 residues. The germline V gene encodes CDR1 LNHDA and CDR2 SQIVND (reference sequence). The DNA of the CDR3 is TGTGCCACCAGGAGTGAACGGATGAACACTGAAGCTTTCTTT. Translating gives CATRSERMNTEAFF.

The gene calls are TRBV2 and TRBJ2-1, with a possible D match to TRBD2 (6 bases). CDR3 length: 18 residues. Germline V CDR1 and CDR2: SNHLY, FYNNEI. V shed 8 bases and J shed 4 bases, with 27 bases lying between them. CDR3 in amino acids: CASLVMAGIGSQYNEQFF. DNA of the CDR3: TGTGCCAGCCTGGTGATGGCGGGAATAGGATCGCAATACAATGAGCAGTTCTTC.

The chain carries TRBV7-6 and TRBJ2-7; 7 bases agree with TRBD1. CDR3 length: 20 amino acids. V gave up 2 bases and J gave up 6 bases; unmatched junction bases: 25. CDR1 SGHVS and CDR2 FNYEAQ come from the germline V gene. The CDR3 spells CASSLFTATRGTDVGSEQYF. CDR3 nucleotides: TGTGCCAGCAGCTTATTCACGGCTACGAGGGGGACAGACGTTGGGTCCGAGCAGTACTTC.

On this clone: The sample has other DNA sequences that encode this CDR3 too. V usage is TRBV2 and J usage is TRBJ1-3; D ambiguous. CDR3 size: 13 residues. The V and J ends lost 9 bases and 2 bases respectively, with 11 bases between them. Germline V gene lookup returns CDR1 SNHLY and CDR2 FYNNEI. The CDR3 here is CASDREAGNTIYF. The CDR3 DNA sequence: TGTGCCAGTGACCGGGAAGCTGGAAACACCATATATTTT.

CDR3 residues: CASSQVPGADTQYF. As DNA, the CDR3 is TGCGCCAGCAGCCAAGTTCCGGGGGCAGATACGCAGTATTTT. The chain couples TRBV4-3 to TRBJ2-3; D is possibly TRBD2 (6 bases). The germline gives CDR1 LGHNA, CDR2 YSLEER. The CDR3 loop spans 14 amino acids. V was cut by 1 base and J by 4 bases, with 9 bases left in between.

The V and J genes are TRBV5-4 and TRBJ1-6, with D unclear. The V end was cut by 4 bases, the J end by 13 bases, with 12 bases between. The CDR3 totals 12 residues. The germline V gene encodes CDR1 SGHNT and CDR2 YYREEE (reference sequence). The CDR3 DNA is TGTGCCAGCAGCCCCGACTTCCAGCCCCTCCACTTT. It encodes CASSPDFQPLHF.

V and J are TRBV15 and TRBJ2-1, with 7 bases identical to TRBD2. The CDR3 is made up of 18 amino acids. Germline trimming cut 1 base from V and 4 bases from J; bases unmatched to any gene: 13. CDR1 and CDR2 (germline): LNHNV, YYDKDF (reference sequence). CDR3 coding DNA: TGTGCCACCAGCAGAGTAAGGGTCCGCGGGAGTCTTTACAATGAGCAGTTCTTC. It translates to CATSRVRVRGSLYNEQFF.

The chain links TRBV5-5 to TRBJ1-1; weak D call: TRBD1 (5 bases). This CDR3 is 16 amino acids long. V dropped 5 bases and J dropped 3 bases, with 20 bases sitting between them. CDR1 and CDR2 (germline): SGHKS, YYEKEE (reference sequence). CDR3 DNA sequence: TGTGCCAGCAGTTCGAGGCCAGGGTTCTTGCACACTGAAGCTTTCTTT. This sequence encodes CASSSRPGFLHTEAFF.

The CDR3 region is CATSRDRRGPPPPPQYF. DNA of the CDR3: TGTGCCACCAGCAGAGATAGGCGGGGGCCACCCCCCCCACCGCAGTATTTT. The rearrangement joins TRBV15 to TRBJ2-3; maybe TRBD2 (7 bases). The germline V and J ends were trimmed by 0 bases and 10 bases, with 23 bases remaining between them. The germline V gene has CDR1 LNHNV and CDR2 YYDKDF (reference sequence). This CDR3 comprises 17 residues.

This clone appeared once. The chain couples TRBV6-5 to TRBJ2-3; TRBD2 might be the D (5 bases). V lost 2 bases and J lost 2, with 8 bases in between. This CDR3 is built from 14 residues. Germline V CDR1 and CDR2: MNHEY, SVGAGI. The chain's CDR3 is CASSYPGNTDTQYF. The CDR3, as DNA: TGTGCCAGCAGTTACCCGGGAAACACAGATACGCAGTATTTT.

The rearrangement uses TRBV10-2 and TRBJ2-3, with TRBD2 as a possible D gene (6 bases). CDR3 length: 11 amino acids. Trimming took off 7 bases at V and 6 bases at J, with 8 bases between the two ends. CDR1 and CDR2 (germline): WSHSY, SAAADI. The CDR3 DNA reads TGCGCCAGCACTCGGGGGGATACGCAGTATTTT. This encodes CASTRGDTQYF.

The V and J genes are TRBV29-1 and TRBJ1-2; a weak D match, TRBD1 (5 bases). This CDR3 is built from 13 residues. Germline CDR1 reads SQVTM; CDR2 reads ANQGSEA. V dropped 6 bases and J dropped 7 bases, with 18 bases sitting between them. The CDR3 loop reads CSVLGANPGGYTF. The DNA of the CDR3 is TGCAGCGTCCTTGGGGCCAACCCGGGTGGCTACACCTTC.

The chain joins TRBV5-6 to TRBJ1-2; tentatively, D is TRBD1 (6 bases). Trimming pared 6 bases from V and 3 bases from J, leaving 12 bases between. The CDR3 length is 13 residues. Germline V gene sequence: CDR1 SGHDT, CDR2 YYEEEE. The CDR3 coding sequence is TGTGCCAGCACCGGCCGGACAGACTATGGCTACACCTTC. Translating gives CASTGRTDYGYTF.

The chain recombines TRBV7-2 with TRBJ2-7; 13 bases are a match to TRBD2. After removal of 1 base from V and 4 bases from J, the junction contained 4 bases not matched to a gene. This CDR3 is 16 amino acids long. Germline CDR1 is SGHTA and CDR2 is FQGNSA. The CDR3 region has the DNA TGTGCCAGCAGCTTAGGACTAGCGGGAGGACTGTACGAGCAGTACTTC. This sequence encodes CASSLGLAGGLYEQYF.

This rearrangement joins TRBV7-9 to TRBJ1-6, with 9 nucleotides matching TRBD1. After removal of 6 bases from V and 7 bases from J, the junction contained 10 bases not matched to a gene. The germline gives CDR1 SEHNR, CDR2 FQNEAQ (reference sequence). The CDR3 is made up of 16 amino acids. CDR3 coding DNA: TGTGCCAGCAGTATAACAGGGGGCGCGAAAAATTCACCCCTCCACTTT. Its translation is CASSITGGAKNSPLHF. The variable domain in full, completed from reference TRBV7-9 and TRBJ1-6, reads DTGVSQNPRHKITKRGQNVTFRCDPISEHNRLYWYRQTLGQGPEFLTYFQNEAQLEKSRLLSDRFSAERPKGSFSTLEIQRTEQGDSAMYLCASSITGGAKNSPLHFGNGTRLTVT.

The rearrangement links TRBV7-9 to TRBJ1-1; D possibly corresponds to TRBD1 (5 bases). From germline, CDR1 is SEHNR and CDR2 FQNEAQ (reference sequence). The CDR3 extends over 13 amino acids. Trimming pared 1 base from V and 9 bases from J, leaving 12 bases between. The CDR3 DNA reads TGTGCCAGCAGCTTAGACTTGACAGCTAAAGCTTTCTTT. Amino acid sequence: CASSLDLTAKAFF.

The chain uses TRBV6-1 and TRBJ1-1; 10 bases align to TRBD1. The CDR3 covers 13 residues. Trimming removed 6 bases from V and 7 bases from J; junction bases left unmatched: 5. CDR1 and CDR2 from the germline V gene are MNHNS and SASEGT. For the CDR3, the DNA is TGTGCCAGCAGCGACAGGGGGCTCGGTGAAGCTTTCTTT. This codes for CASSDRGLGEAFF.

This clone was recorded only once. The rearrangement joins TRBV29-1 to TRBJ2-5; no clear D. CDR1 and CDR2 from the germline V gene are SQVTM and ANQGSEA. The CDR3 loop spans 13 amino acids. Trimming shortened V by 3 bases and J by 1 base, and 9 bases separated the two germline ends. The CDR3 nucleotides are TGCAGCGTTGATGTACTGGCCCAAGAGACCCAGTACTTC. It encodes CSVDVLAQETQYF.

The J gene is TRBJ2-1, the V gene TRBV6-4; D gene unclear. V lost 0 bases, J lost 2 bases, and 8 bases lay in between. The CDR3 spans 15 residues. CDR1 MRHNA and CDR2 SNTAGT come from the germline V gene. The CDR3 reads CASSDSRSTYNEQFF. The CDR3 DNA follows: TGTGCCAGCAGTGACTCGCGGAGCACCTACAATGAGCAGTTCTTC.

The V and J genes are TRBV4-2 and TRBJ1-2, with D unclear. The length of the CDR3 is 17 residues. V gave up 2 bases and J gave up 0 bases, with 16 bases separating them. Germline V gives CDR1 LGHNA, CDR2 YNFKEQ. This CDR3 is CASSQSLDVTANYGYTF. The CDR3, as DNA: TGTGCCAGCAGCCAAAGCCTTGACGTGACGGCTAACTATGGCTACACCTTC.

The chain employs TRBV12-2 and TRBJ1-2; the table's D call, TRBD1, has no DNA check behind it. TRBV12-2 is marked as a pseudogene. The CDR3 totals 16 residues. Here the CDR3 DNA reads TGTGCAAGTCGCCGGGACAGGGTACACGGCGGATATGGCTACACCTTC. It yields the protein CASRRDRVHGGYGYTF.

The gene calls are TRBV4-2 and TRBJ1-2; weak D call: TRBD1 (5 bases). V shed 4 bases and J shed 1 base, with 16 bases lying between them. Germline CDR1 and CDR2: LGHNA and YNFKEQ. This CDR3 is 16 amino acids long. CDR3 amino acids: CASSRWGQGYNYGYTF. In nucleotides, the CDR3 is TGTGCCAGCAGCCGGTGGGGCCAAGGGTATAACTATGGCTACACCTTC.

This chain uses TRBV10-2 with TRBJ1-1, with TRBD1 as a possible D gene (6 bases). The CDR3 runs to 18 residues. The V gene's germline CDR1 is WSHSY and CDR2 SAAADI. Trimming took 6 bases from V and 0 from J, leaving 23 bases between them. This CDR3 reads CASSRSGGRATLNTEAFF. The DNA for the CDR3 is TGCGCCAGCAGCCGGTCTGGGGGCCGCGCGACCTTGAACACTGAAGCTTTCTTT.

The V gene is TRBV11-2, the J gene TRBJ2-7; D is uncertain. Germline CDR1 is SGHAT and CDR2 is FQNNGV. Between the trimmed V and J ends, which lost 0 bases and 0 bases, there was a span of 12 bases. The CDR3 is 16 residues long. CDR3 bases: TGTGCCAGCAGCTTAGATCTTGGCAGGAGCTCCTACGAGCAGTACTTC. It yields the protein CASSLDLGRSSYEQYF.

The chain employs TRBV4-3 and TRBJ2-5, with D possibly called TRBD1 or TRBD2 (6 bases each). CDR1 and CDR2 from the germline V gene are LGHNA and YSLEER. Trimming shortened V by 0 bases and J by 5 bases, and 10 bases separated the two germline ends. CDR3 length equals 14 residues. This CDR3 is CASSQEGGLETQYF. In nucleotides, the CDR3 is TGCGCCAGCAGCCAAGAAGGGGGGCTGGAGACCCAGTACTTC.